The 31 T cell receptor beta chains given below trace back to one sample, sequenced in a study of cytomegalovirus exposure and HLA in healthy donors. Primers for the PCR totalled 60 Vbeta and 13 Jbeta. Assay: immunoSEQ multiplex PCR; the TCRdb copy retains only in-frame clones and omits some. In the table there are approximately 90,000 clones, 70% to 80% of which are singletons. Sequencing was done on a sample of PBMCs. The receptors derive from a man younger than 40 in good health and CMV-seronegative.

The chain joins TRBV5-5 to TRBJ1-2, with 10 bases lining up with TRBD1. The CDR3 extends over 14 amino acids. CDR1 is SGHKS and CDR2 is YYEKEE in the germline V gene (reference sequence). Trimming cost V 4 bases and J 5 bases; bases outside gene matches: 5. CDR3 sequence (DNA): TGTGCCAGCAGCGAGACAGGGGGCGGATATGGCTACACCTTC. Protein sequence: CASSETGGGYGYTF.

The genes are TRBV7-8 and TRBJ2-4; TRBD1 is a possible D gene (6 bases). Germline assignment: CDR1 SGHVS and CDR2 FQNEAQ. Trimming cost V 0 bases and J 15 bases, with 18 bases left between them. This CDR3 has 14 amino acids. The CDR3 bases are TGTGCCAGCAGCTTAGCGGCGGGCAGGGGTGTTCGGTACTTC. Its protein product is CASSLAAGRGVRYF.

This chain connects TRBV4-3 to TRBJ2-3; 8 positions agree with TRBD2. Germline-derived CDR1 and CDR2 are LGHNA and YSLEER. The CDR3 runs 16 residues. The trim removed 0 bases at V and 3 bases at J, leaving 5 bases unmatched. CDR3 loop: CASSQDLRGGTDTQYF. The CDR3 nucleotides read TGCGCCAGCAGCCAAGATCTACGCGGGGGGACAGATACGCAGTATTTT.

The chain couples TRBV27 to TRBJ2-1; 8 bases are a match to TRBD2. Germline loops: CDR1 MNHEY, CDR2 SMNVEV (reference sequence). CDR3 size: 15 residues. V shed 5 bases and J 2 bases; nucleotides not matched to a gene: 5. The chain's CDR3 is CASSISGNPYNEQFF. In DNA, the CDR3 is TGTGCCAGCAGTATTAGCGGGAATCCCTACAATGAGCAGTTCTTC.

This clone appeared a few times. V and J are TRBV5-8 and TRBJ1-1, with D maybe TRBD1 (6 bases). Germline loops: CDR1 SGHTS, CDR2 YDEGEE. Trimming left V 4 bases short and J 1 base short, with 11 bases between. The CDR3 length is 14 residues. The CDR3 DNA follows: TGTGCCAGCAGCCCCGGGACAAAGAACACTGAAGCTTTCTTT. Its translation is CASSPGTKNTEAFF.

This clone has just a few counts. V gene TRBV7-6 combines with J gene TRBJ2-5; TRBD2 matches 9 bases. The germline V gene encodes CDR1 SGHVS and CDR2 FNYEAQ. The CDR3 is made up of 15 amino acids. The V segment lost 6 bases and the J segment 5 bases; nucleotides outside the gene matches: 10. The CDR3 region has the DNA TGTGCCAGCAGTTTTAGCGGGAGTGTGCTGGAGACCCAGTACTTC. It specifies CASSFSGSVLETQYF.

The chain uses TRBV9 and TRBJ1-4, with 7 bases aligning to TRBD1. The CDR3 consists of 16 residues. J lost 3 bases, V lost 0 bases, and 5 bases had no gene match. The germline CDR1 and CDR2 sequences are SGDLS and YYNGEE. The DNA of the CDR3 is TGTGCCAGCAGCGTAGAGGGGGCGATCCCTAATGAAAAACTGTTTTTT. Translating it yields CASSVEGAIPNEKLFF.

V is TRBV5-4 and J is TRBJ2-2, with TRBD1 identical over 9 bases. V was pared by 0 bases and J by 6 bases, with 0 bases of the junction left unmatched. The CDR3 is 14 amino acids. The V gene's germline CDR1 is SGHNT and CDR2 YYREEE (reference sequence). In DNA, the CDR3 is TGTGCCAGCAGCTTGGGACAGGGGGCCGGGGAGCTGTTTTTT. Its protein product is CASSLGQGAGELFF.

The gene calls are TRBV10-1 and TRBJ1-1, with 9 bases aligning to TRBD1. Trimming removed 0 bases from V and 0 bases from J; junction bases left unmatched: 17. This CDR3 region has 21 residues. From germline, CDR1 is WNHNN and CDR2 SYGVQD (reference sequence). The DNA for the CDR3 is TGCGCCAGCAGTGAGTCCCTATATCCTCCGGGACAGGGCTTCATGAACACTGAAGCTTTCTTT. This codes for CASSESLYPPGQGFMNTEAFF.

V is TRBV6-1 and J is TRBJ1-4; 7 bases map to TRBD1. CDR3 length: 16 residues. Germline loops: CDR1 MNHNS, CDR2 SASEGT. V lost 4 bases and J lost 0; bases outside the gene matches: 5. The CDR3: CASSGRQGSTNEKLFF. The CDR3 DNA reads TGTGCCAGCAGTGGTCGACAGGGATCAACTAATGAAAAACTGTTTTTT.

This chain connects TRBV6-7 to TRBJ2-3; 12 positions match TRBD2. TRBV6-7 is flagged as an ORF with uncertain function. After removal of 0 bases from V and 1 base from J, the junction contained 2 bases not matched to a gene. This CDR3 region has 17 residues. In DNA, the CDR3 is TGTGCCAGCAGTTACTCCGGGACTAGCGGGCGCACAGATACGCAGTATTTT. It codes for CASSYSGTSGRTDTQYF.

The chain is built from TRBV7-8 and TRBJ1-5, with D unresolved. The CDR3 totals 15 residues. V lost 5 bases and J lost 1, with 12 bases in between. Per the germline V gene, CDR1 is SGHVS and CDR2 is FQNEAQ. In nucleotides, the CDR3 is TGTGCCAGCAGCCGCGGGTATATCAGCAATCAGCCCCAGCATTTT. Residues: CASSRGYISNQPQHF. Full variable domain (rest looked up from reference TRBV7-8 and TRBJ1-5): GAGVSQSPRYKVAKRGQDVALRCDPISGHVSLFWYQQALGQGPEFLTYFQNEAQLDKSGLPSDRFFAERPEGSVSTLKIQRTQQEDSAVYLCASSRGYISNQPQHFGDGTRLSIL.

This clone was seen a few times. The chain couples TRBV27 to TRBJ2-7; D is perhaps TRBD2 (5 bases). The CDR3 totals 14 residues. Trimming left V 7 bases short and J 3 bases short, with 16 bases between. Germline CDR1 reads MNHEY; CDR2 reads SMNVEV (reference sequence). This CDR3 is CASKRRGSNYEQYF. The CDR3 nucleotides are TGTGCCAGCAAACGCCGGGGATCCAACTACGAGCAGTACTTC.

CDR3 region: CASSSYGTSYSNQPQHF. CDR3 coding DNA: TGTGCCAGCAGCTCCTACGGGACATCGTATAGCAATCAGCCCCAGCATTTT. V gene TRBV7-9 combines with J gene TRBJ1-5; a weak D match, TRBD1 (6 bases). Germline V gene sequence: CDR1 SEHNR, CDR2 FQNEAQ (reference sequence). V was pared by 4 bases and J by 0 bases, with 16 bases between. This CDR3 region has 17 residues.

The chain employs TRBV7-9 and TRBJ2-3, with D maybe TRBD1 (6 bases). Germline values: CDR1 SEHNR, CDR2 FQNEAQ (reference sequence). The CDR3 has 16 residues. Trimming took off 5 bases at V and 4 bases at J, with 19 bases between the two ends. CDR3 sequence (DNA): TGTGCCAGCAGCCTTAGTGTAGGGGCAGGGGCAGATACGCAGTATTTT. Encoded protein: CASSLSVGAGADTQYF.

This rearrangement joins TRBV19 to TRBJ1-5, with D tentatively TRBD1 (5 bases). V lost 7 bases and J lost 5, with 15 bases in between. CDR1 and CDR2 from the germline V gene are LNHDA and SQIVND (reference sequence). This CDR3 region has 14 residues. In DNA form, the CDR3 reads TGTGCCAGTAATGGGCAGGGCAAAGATCAGCCCCAGCATTTT. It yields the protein CASNGQGKDQPQHF.

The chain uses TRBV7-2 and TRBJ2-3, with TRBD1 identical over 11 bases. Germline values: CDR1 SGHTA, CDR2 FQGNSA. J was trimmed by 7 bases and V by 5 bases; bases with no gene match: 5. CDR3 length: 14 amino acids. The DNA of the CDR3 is TGTGCCAGCAGCCAAGGACAGGGGGCGAATACGCAGTATTTT. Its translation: CASSQGQGANTQYF.

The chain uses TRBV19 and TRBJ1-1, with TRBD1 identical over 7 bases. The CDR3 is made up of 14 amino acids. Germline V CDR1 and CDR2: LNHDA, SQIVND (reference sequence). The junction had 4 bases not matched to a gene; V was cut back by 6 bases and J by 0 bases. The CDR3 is CASRQQGMNTEAFF. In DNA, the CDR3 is TGTGCCAGTAGGCAACAGGGGATGAACACTGAAGCTTTCTTT.

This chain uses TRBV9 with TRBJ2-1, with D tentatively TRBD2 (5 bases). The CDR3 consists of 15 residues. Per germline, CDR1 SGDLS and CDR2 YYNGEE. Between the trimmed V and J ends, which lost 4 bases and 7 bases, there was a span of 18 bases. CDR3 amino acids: CASSSSPTRGNEQFF. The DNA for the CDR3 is TGTGCCAGCAGCTCTAGCCCGACGAGAGGGAATGAGCAGTTCTTC.

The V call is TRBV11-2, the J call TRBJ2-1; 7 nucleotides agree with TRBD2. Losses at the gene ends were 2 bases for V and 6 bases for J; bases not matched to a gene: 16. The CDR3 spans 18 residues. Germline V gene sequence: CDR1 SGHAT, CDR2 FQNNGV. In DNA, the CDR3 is TGTGCCAGCAGCTTATTCTTAGTGGCGGGAGAAACGAGCAATGAGCAGTTCTTC. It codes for CASSLFLVAGETSNEQFF.

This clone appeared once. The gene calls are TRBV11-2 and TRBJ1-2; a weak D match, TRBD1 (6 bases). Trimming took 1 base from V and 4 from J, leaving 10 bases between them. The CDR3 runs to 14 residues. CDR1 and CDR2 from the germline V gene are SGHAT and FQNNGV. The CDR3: CASSLVDRGYGYTF. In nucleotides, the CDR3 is TGTGCCAGCAGCTTAGTGGACAGAGGCTATGGCTACACCTTC.

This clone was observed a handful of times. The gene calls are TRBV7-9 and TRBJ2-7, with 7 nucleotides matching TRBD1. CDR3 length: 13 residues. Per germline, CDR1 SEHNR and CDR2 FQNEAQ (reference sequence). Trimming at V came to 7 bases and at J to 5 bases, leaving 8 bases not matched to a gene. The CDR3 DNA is TGTGCCAGCACCCCGACAGGGACCCACGAGCAGTACTTC. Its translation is CASTPTGTHEQYF.

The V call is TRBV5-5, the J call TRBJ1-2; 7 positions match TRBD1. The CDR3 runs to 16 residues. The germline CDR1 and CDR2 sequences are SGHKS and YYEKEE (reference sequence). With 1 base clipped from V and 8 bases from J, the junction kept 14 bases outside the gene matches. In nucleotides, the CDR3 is TGTGCCAGCAGCTTGTTGGAGTCAGGGGGTTCGTCAGGCTACACCTTC. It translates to CASSLLESGGSSGYTF.

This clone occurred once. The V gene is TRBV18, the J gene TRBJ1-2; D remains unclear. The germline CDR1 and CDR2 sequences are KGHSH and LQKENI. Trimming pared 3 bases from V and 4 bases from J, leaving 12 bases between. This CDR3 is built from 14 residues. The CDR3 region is CASSPSEQPYGYTF. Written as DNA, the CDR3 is TGTGCCAGCTCACCTAGCGAACAGCCCTATGGCTACACCTTC.

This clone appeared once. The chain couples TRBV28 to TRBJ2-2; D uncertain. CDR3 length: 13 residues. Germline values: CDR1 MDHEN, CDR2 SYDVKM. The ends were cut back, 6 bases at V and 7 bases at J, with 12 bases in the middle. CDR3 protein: CASSLTQNGELFF. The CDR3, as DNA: TGTGCCAGCAGCCTTACACAAAACGGGGAGCTGTTTTTT.

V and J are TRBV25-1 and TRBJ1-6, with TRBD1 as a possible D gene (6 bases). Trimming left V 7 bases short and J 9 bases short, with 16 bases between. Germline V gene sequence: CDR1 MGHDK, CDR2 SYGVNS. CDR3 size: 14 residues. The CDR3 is CASTRAGAGSPLHF. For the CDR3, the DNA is TGTGCCAGCACGAGGGCGGGGGCTGGTTCACCCCTCCACTTT.

The CDR3 DNA follows: TGTGCCATCAGCCGACAAGGACAAAGCTACGAGCAGTACTTC. Its translation is CAISRQGQSYEQYF. V is TRBV10-3 and J is TRBJ2-5, with D perhaps TRBD1 (5 bases). TRBJ2-7 matches the DNA end more closely, so the J call is doubtful. Looked up from germline, CDR1 is ENHRY and CDR2 is SYGVKD. This CDR3 is built from 14 residues.

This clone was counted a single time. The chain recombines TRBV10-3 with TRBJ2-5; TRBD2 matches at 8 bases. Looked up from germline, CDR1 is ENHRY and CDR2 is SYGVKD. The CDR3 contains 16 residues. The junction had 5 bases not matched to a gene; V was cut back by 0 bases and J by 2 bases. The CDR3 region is CAISESGSGAQETQYF. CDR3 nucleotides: TGTGCCATCAGTGAGTCTGGTAGCGGGGCTCAAGAGACCCAGTACTTC.

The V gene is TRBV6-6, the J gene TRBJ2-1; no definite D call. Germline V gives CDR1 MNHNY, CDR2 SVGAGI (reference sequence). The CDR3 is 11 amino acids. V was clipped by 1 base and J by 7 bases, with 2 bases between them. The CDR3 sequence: CASSYLNEQFF. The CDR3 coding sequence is TGTGCCAGCAGTTACTTAAATGAGCAGTTCTTC.

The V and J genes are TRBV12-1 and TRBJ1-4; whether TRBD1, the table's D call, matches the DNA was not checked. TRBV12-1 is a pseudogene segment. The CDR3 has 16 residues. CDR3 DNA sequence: TGTGCCAGCAGCTCTCCAGGGGTAGTGGCTAATGAAAAACTGTTTTTT. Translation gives CASSSPGVVANEKLFF.

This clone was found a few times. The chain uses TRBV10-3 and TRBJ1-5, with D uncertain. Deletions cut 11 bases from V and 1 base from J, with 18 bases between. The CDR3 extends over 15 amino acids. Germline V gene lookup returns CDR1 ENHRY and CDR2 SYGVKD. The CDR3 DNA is TGTGCCTCCGCCAGCGGCCCTCAAAGCAATCAGCCCCAGCATTTT. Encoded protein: CASASGPQSNQPQHF.